This T cell receptor (beta chain) was observed in a study of cytomegalovirus exposure and HLA in healthy donors. Whole-study findings and limits: Through in vitro validation, three CMV-associated chains were shown to be specific for CMV antigens. In a later analysis, at a false discovery rate of 0.05, under 20,000 TCR beta sequences were associated with HLA alleles.

Trimming at V came to 0 bases and at J to 4 bases, leaving 7 bases not matched to a gene. Germline loops: CDR1 LNHNV, CDR2 YYDKDF (reference sequence). CDR3 length equals 16 residues. The PCR ran on 60 Vbeta and 13 Jbeta primers. Produced via immunoSEQ multiplex PCR; TCRdb's table is partial and in-frame only. The top ten clones hold approximately 1% of a sample with 100,000 to 150,000 clones, 60% to 80% of them seen once. For this clone: What it recognizes is unknown.

Input material: PBMCs. This clonotype originated in a male donor in good health and CMV-seronegative. The rearrangement links TRBV15 to TRBJ1-2, with 8 bases that match TRBD1. CDR3 sequence reads: CATSRDARRGLYGYTF. The CDR3 DNA reads TGTGCCACCAGCAGAGATGCTCGCAGGGGGCTCTATGGCTACACCTTC.